The 19 T cell receptor beta chains below were found in one sample sequenced in a study of blood T cell repertoires in COVID-19. Profiling relied on immunoSEQ multiplex PCR, and the TCRdb table lists in-frame clones only, not all of them. This table has some 250,000 clones, about 86% appearing once. The sequenced material came from peripheral blood. Every receptor here comes from a woman aged 30 to 39 who had recovered from COVID-19.

In this sample, this clone turned up once. The chain joins TRBV19 to TRBJ1-2; D unresolved. The CDR3 loop spans 13 amino acids. Germline CDR1 is LNHDA and CDR2 is SQIVND (reference sequence). The V end lost 6 bases, the J end lost 6 bases, and 14 bases lay between the germline ends. DNA of the CDR3: TGTGCCAGTAGATACGGGATCGGTGATGGCTACACCTTC. The encoded protein is CASRYGIGDGYTF.

On this clone: Other DNA sequences from this sample encode an identical CDR3 as well. The chain combines TRBV19 with TRBJ1-1; 8 nucleotides match TRBD1. The ends lost 7 bases at V and 2 bases at J; junction bases unmatched: 6. Germline V gives CDR1 LNHDA, CDR2 SQIVND (reference sequence). The CDR3 sequence is 14 residues long. The CDR3 spells CASNAGTGNTEAFF. The DNA of the CDR3 is TGTGCCAGTAACGCCGGGACAGGAAACACTGAAGCTTTCTTT.

The chain has TRBV4-1 and TRBJ1-2, with 7 positions matching TRBD1. The CDR3 covers 16 residues. The V and J ends lost 4 bases and 0 bases, in that order; junction bases with no gene match: 8. Germline CDR1 MGHRA, CDR2 YSYEKL. CDR3 coding DNA: TGCGCCAGCAGCCCCCAGGACAGGAGCGCTAACTATGGCTACACCTTC. Protein sequence: CASSPQDRSANYGYTF.

The V call is TRBV7-6, the J call TRBJ2-1, with TRBD1 matching over 8 bases. Germline loops: CDR1 SGHVS, CDR2 FNYEAQ. This CDR3 has 14 amino acids. The V and J ends lost 5 bases and 7 bases, in that order; junction bases with no gene match: 7. CDR3 DNA sequence: TGTGCCAGCAGCGGGGGACAGGATGGAAATGAGCAGTTCTTC. Protein product: CASSGGQDGNEQFF.

The rearrangement joins TRBV4-1 to TRBJ2-2, with D tentatively TRBD2 (6 bases). Germline V lookup: CDR1 MGHRA, CDR2 YSYEKL. This CDR3 has 15 amino acids. The germline V and J ends were trimmed by 1 base and 9 bases, with 15 bases remaining between them. CDR3 sequence: CASSQGRSGWRELFF. The DNA of the CDR3 is TGCGCCAGCAGCCAAGGTCGGAGCGGGTGGCGGGAGCTGTTTTTT.

This chain links TRBV6-5 with TRBJ1-1; no clear D. Germline V CDR1 and CDR2: MNHEY, SVGAGI. There are 13 residues in the CDR3. Deletions cut 10 bases from V and 4 bases from J, with 16 bases between. The CDR3 DNA sequence: TGTGCCACCGCAACGGTTTTGAGCACTGAAGCTTTCTTT. Translation gives CATATVLSTEAFF.

The chain recombines TRBV7-2 with TRBJ2-5, with a tentative D call TRBD1 (5 bases). The germline V and J ends were trimmed by 2 bases and 4 bases, with 11 bases remaining between them. The germline gives CDR1 SGHTA, CDR2 FQGNSA. The CDR3 length is 14 residues. The CDR3, as DNA: TGTGCCAGCAGCTTATGGGGCGGCGGAGAGACCCAGTACTTC. Its protein is CASSLWGGGETQYF.

This clone was counted once. This chain joins TRBV5-1 and TRBJ2-5; TRBD1 might be the D (6 bases). V was clipped by 3 bases and J by 3 bases, with 12 bases between them. CDR1 and CDR2 (germline): SGHRS, YFSETQ. The CDR3 totals 14 residues. CDR3 sequence (DNA): TGCGCCAGCAGCTATACTAAGGGGGAAGAGACCCAGTACTTC. Translation gives CASSYTKGEETQYF.

The chain recombines TRBV6-4 with TRBJ2-4; TRBD1 matches at 7 bases. Germline CDR1 MRHNA, CDR2 SNTAGT. J lost 0 bases, V lost 6 bases, and 11 bases had no gene match. The CDR3 has 17 residues. The DNA of the CDR3 is TGTGCCAGCAGAAGAACGGGACAGATTCTAGCCAAAAACATTCAGTACTTC. Translating it yields CASRRTGQILAKNIQYF.

The J gene is TRBJ1-3, the V gene TRBV7-2, with a tentative D call TRBD1 (6 bases). The V and J ends lost 1 base and 8 bases respectively, with 15 bases between them. The CDR3 totals 15 residues. Germline loops: CDR1 SGHTA, CDR2 FQGNSA. CDR3 DNA: TGTGCCAGCAGCTTAGAGTCAGGGGCTAGACACACCATATATTTT. Translating it yields CASSLESGARHTIYF.

The V call is TRBV6-5, the J call TRBJ2-5; maybe TRBD2 (5 bases). The CDR3 loop spans 14 amino acids. Germline V lookup: CDR1 MNHEY, CDR2 SVGAGI. V lost 7 bases and J 3 bases, leaving 15 bases between the germline ends. The CDR3 nucleotides are TGTGCCAGCAACCCCCCGGGGTTCGAAGAGACCCAGTACTTC. Protein: CASNPPGFEETQYF.

The chain combines TRBV5-1 with TRBJ2-2, with 9 bases that match TRBD2. CDR1 is SGHRS and CDR2 is YFSETQ in the germline V gene. CDR3 length: 14 amino acids. V shed 7 bases and J 4 bases; nucleotides not matched to a gene: 5. CDR3 region: CASFRGGVTGELFF. CDR3 nucleotides: TGCGCCAGCTTCCGCGGGGGGGTCACCGGGGAGCTGTTTTTT.

This clone was counted once. The V gene is TRBV5-4, the J gene TRBJ2-3, with TRBD2 matching over 9 bases. V dropped 0 bases and J dropped 4; count of bases not matched to a gene: 6. The CDR3 length is 16 residues. Germline V gene data show CDR1 as SGHNT and CDR2 as YYREEE (reference sequence). CDR3 protein: CASSLAGAGGSDTQYF. In DNA, the CDR3 is TGTGCCAGCAGCTTGGCCGGAGCGGGGGGTTCAGATACGCAGTATTTT.

This chain joins TRBV5-1 and TRBJ1-1; no clear D gene. V lost 2 bases, J lost 11 bases, and 16 bases lay in between. The CDR3 consists of 13 residues. Germline CDR1 and CDR2: SGHRS and YFSETQ. CDR3 residues: CASSFPGEAAAFF. The CDR3 DNA reads as TGCGCCAGCAGCTTCCCCGGGGAGGCAGCGGCTTTCTTT.

The rearrangement uses TRBV2 and TRBJ2-3; the match to TRBD2 covers 12 bases. V lost 3 bases, J lost 2 bases, and 6 bases stayed unmatched. Germline V gives CDR1 SNHLY, CDR2 FYNNEI. The CDR3 runs 17 residues. This CDR3 reads CASSETSGGWDTDTQYF. The DNA of the CDR3 is TGTGCCAGCAGTGAGACTAGCGGGGGTTGGGACACAGATACGCAGTATTTT.

This chain joins TRBV2 and TRBJ2-3, with TRBD2 matching over 14 bases. J gave up 6 bases and V 11 bases, and 7 bases lay outside the gene matches. The CDR3 spans 14 residues. Looked up from germline, CDR1 is SNHLY and CDR2 is FYNNEI. CDR3 sequence reads: CAGGLAGVADTQYF. CDR3 coding DNA: TGTGCCGGGGGACTAGCGGGGGTGGCGGATACGCAGTATTTT.

The table lists this clone with a few counts. The rearrangement joins TRBV7-9 to TRBJ1-2; perhaps TRBD1 as D (5 bases). Germline assignment: CDR1 SEHNR and CDR2 FQNEAQ (reference sequence). The CDR3 has 16 amino acids. Trimming stripped 1 base from V and 6 bases from J, with 18 bases between. DNA of the CDR3: TGTGCCAGCAGCTTAGATTTCTTAGGGGCCCGAGATGGCTACACCTTC. It codes for CASSLDFLGARDGYTF.

This chain joins TRBV27 and TRBJ1-5; 7 nucleotides agree with TRBD1. V dropped 5 bases and J dropped 5; count of bases not matched to a gene: 6. The CDR3 length is 14 residues. The V gene's germline CDR1 is MNHEY and CDR2 SMNVEV (reference sequence). The DNA for the CDR3 is TGTGCCAGCAGTCCAACAGGGGAGGATCAGCCCCAGCATTTT. Protein sequence: CASSPTGEDQPQHF.

CDR3 protein: CASSQVTPYEQYF. The CDR3 coding sequence is TGTGCCAGCAGCCAAGTCACACCCTACGAGCAGTACTTC. This chain links TRBV3-1 (or the pseudogene TRBV3-2) with TRBJ2-7; D gene unclear. V was clipped by 1 base and J by 2 bases, with 6 bases between them. Germline V gives CDR1 LGHDT, CDR2 YNNKEL (reference sequence). The CDR3 is 13 residues long.